This is a list of T cell receptor beta chains from one sample in a study of identical twins. TCRdb reanalysed the 5' RACE reads using MiXCR and keeps one entry per CDR3 protein. Found here are 350,000 to 500,000 distinct CDR3 sequences, 18% of them singletons; the top ten hold around 10%. The sample was naive T cells sorted from blood. All receptors come from a man between 45 and 60 years old in good health. Both conserved end residues are part of each CDR3. Each record gives: J gene, D gene, V gene, clone size, CDR3 DNA, CDR3 protein. The D gene is left open where the match is weak. Not all rows give a size; the values are once, few, many and, for expanded clones, a class.

TRBJ2-2 | - | TRBV6-5 | many | TGTGCCAGCAGTTACAGGGTGGACACCGGGGAGCTGTTTTTT | CASSYRVDTGELFF
TRBJ2-3 | TRBD2 | TRBV20-1 | - | TGCAGTGCTAACAGCGGGGGGGTGTCAGATACGCAGTATTTT | CSANSGGVSDTQYF
TRBJ1-1 | - | TRBV12-3/TRBV12-4 | - | TGTGCCAGCAGCCGCGAGGGCACTGAAGCTTTCTTT | CASSREGTEAFF
TRBJ1-6 | TRBD1 | TRBV6-1 | few | TGTGCCAGCAGTACAGGGGGGGGAATTTCACCCCTCCACTTT | CASSTGGGISPLHF
TRBJ2-7 | - | TRBV30 | few | TGTGCCTCGGACAGTCTCTACGAGCAGTACTTC | CASDSLYEQYF
TRBJ1-5 | - | TRBV27 | - | TGTGCCAGCAGTGCCAGGGGTTCCGGCAATCAGCCCCAGCATTTT | CASSARGSGNQPQHF
TRBJ2-1 | - | TRBV19 | - | TGTGCCAGTAGAAATGGCTCCCAGGGGCCTCGGGATGAGCAGTTCTTC | CASRNGSQGPRDEQFF
TRBJ2-5 | TRBD1 | TRBV7-6 | few | TGTGCCAGCAGCTCACGGACAGGGACGGACCAGTACTTC | CASSSRTGTDQYF
TRBJ2-5 | TRBD1 | TRBV20-1 | - | TGCAGTGCTAGTTCGGACAGGGGGAACCGGGAGACCCAGTACTTC | CSASSDRGNRETQYF
TRBJ2-3 | - | TRBV7-2 | many | TGTGCCAGCAGCTACGGGAGAGAGGCAGATACGCAGTATTTT | CASSYGREADTQYF
TRBJ2-7 | - | TRBV28 | many | TGTGCCAGCAGTTTACAGGGGAGCCTCTACGAGCAGTACTTC | CASSLQGSLYEQYF
TRBJ2-3 | - | TRBV7-2 | - | TGTGCCAGCAGCTTTCTTTTGGTCGATACGCAGTATTTT | CASSFLLVDTQYF
TRBJ2-1 | TRBD2 | TRBV12-3/TRBV12-4 | - | TGTGCCAGCAGTCCAGGGACTAGCGGGACCACCTACAATGAGCAGTTCTTC | CASSPGTSGTTYNEQFF
TRBJ2-5 | TRBD2 | TRBV10-3 | - | TGTGCCATCCGAAAGGGACTAGCGGGGGGGCCTCGGGAGACCCAGTACTTC | CAIRKGLAGGPRETQYF
TRBJ2-1 | - | TRBV11-2 | once | TGTGCCAGCAACTCGGGACTGTACTCCTACAATGAGCAGTTCTTC | CASNSGLYSYNEQFF
TRBJ2-7 | - | TRBV7-3 | - | TGTGCCAGCGGCCCCCGTTACGAGCAGTACTTC | CASGPRYEQYF
TRBJ1-1 | TRBD1 | TRBV12-3/TRBV12-4 | - | TGTGCCAGCAGTACAGGGGTGGATACGTCTGAAGCTTTCTTT | CASSTGVDTSEAFF
TRBJ1-1 | - | TRBV19 | - | TGTGCCAGTAGTATGGTCACCATGAACACTGAAGCTTTCTTT | CASSMVTMNTEAFF
TRBJ2-5 | - | TRBV7-6 | many | TGTGCCAGCAGCTTAAACCCCTTAGCGCGGGGCTCAGAGACCCAGTACTTC | CASSLNPLARGSETQYF
TRBJ2-5 | TRBD2 | TRBV4-1 | - | TGCGCCAGCAGCCAGTCCCCGGGGGGACCACAAGAGACCCAGTACTTC | CASSQSPGGPQETQYF
TRBJ2-1 | TRBD1 | TRBV12-3/TRBV12-4 | few | TGTGCCAGCAGTCGTGGGGTGGGACAGATCTACAATGAGCAGTTCTTC | CASSRGVGQIYNEQFF
TRBJ1-6 | - | TRBV10-3 | - | TGTGCCATCAGTGGATCAAAAGGACTCAATTCACCCCTCCACTTT | CAISGSKGLNSPLHF
TRBJ2-3 | TRBD2 | TRBV5-1 | many | TGCGCCAGCAGCCCGGTTGGCGGGAGAAGTGCAGATACGCAGTATTTT | CASSPVGGRSADTQYF
TRBJ1-3 | - | TRBV12-3/TRBV12-4 | - | TGTGCCAGCGCCCACCCCCGGGGCCGATCTGGAAACACCATATATTTT | CASAHPRGRSGNTIYF
TRBJ2-7 | TRBD2 | TRBV19 | - | TGTGCCAGTAGTGTCATACTAGCGGGAAATTACGAGCAGTACTTC | CASSVILAGNYEQYF
TRBJ2-7 | - | TRBV6-2/TRBV6-3 | few | TGTGCCAGCAGTGTTTCCCCCTACGTCTACGAGCAGTACTTC | CASSVSPYVYEQYF
TRBJ2-6 | - | TRBV12-3/TRBV12-4 | few | TGTGCCAGCCATCAATCTGGGGCCAACGTCCTGACTTTC | CASHQSGANVLTF
TRBJ2-3 | - | TRBV5-1 | - | TGCGCCAGCAGCTCAGATTTCCGGGGCGGCACAGATACGCAGTATTTT | CASSSDFRGGTDTQYF
TRBJ2-1 | - | TRBV9 | many | TGTGCCAGCAGCGTAGGGGCTGGGGGCGCCTACAATGAGCAGTTCTTC | CASSVGAGGAYNEQFF
TRBJ2-7 | - | TRBV4-1 | - | TGCGCCAGCAGCCAAGACAGGGAGGTCTACGAGCAGTACTTC | CASSQDREVYEQYF
TRBJ2-1 | TRBD1 | TRBV12-3/TRBV12-4 | few | TGTGCCAGCAGCACAGAGAGACAGGGGAGCAATGAGCAGTTCTTC | CASSTERQGSNEQFF
TRBJ2-3 | TRBD1 | TRBV7-9 | many | TGTGCCAGCAGCCCCGATGGACAGGGGAGCACAGATACGCAGTATTTT | CASSPDGQGSTDTQYF
TRBJ2-2 | TRBD1 | TRBV7-2 | many | TGTGCCAGCAGCCCCCCAGACAGGGCCGGGGAGCTGTTTTTT | CASSPPDRAGELFF
TRBJ1-5 | - | TRBV28 | few | TGTGCCAGCGGTGCCCGACAGTTAATTCAGCCCCAGCATTTT | CASGARQLIQPQHF
TRBJ2-3 | TRBD2 | TRBV7-2 | - | TGTGCCAGCAACCAGGCGGGAGGTAGCACAGATACGCAGTATTTT | CASNQAGGSTDTQYF
TRBJ1-4 | TRBD1 | TRBV29-1 | - | TGCAGCGTCGGACCGGGACAGAGCAATGAAAAACTGTTTTTT | CSVGPGQSNEKLFF
TRBJ1-3 | - | TRBV12-3/TRBV12-4 | - | TGTGCCAGCAGAGGTGCGGTCCCGGGAAACACCATATATTTT | CASRGAVPGNTIYF
TRBJ2-1 | TRBD2 | TRBV10-1 | - | TGCGCCAGCAGTGAAGGCCCGGGGGGGTTGGATGAGCAGTTCTTC | CASSEGPGGLDEQFF
TRBJ1-1 | TRBD1 | TRBV5-1 | - | TGCGCCAGCAGCAAGCGACAGGGGGCTGCTGAAGCTTTCTTT | CASSKRQGAAEAFF
TRBJ2-2 | - | TRBV29-1 | many | TGCAGCGTTAGAGTGCGTAGCAGGCCGCCATTTTACGCGAACACCGGGGAGCTGTTTTTT | CSVRVRSRPPFYANTGELFF
TRBJ2-7 | TRBD2 | TRBV20-1 | - | TGCAGTGCTAGAGATCCCCGGACTAGCGGCTACGAGCAGTACTTC | CSARDPRTSGYEQYF
TRBJ2-7 | TRBD2 | TRBV29-1 | - | TGCAGCGTTGAAAGCGGGAGGCGCTACGAGCAGTACTTC | CSVESGRRYEQYF
TRBJ1-6 | - | TRBV20-1 | - | TGCAGTGCTAGACAGGTTGAAGAATCACCCCTCCACTTT | CSARQVEESPLHF
TRBJ2-1 | - | TRBV28 | many | TGTGCCAGCAGCCCCCTAGCGAGAAACTACAATGAGCAGTTCTTC | CASSPLARNYNEQFF
TRBJ1-4 | - | TRBV5-1 | few | TGCGCCAGCAGCACAACATCAGGGGTAACTAATGAAAAACTGTTTTTT | CASSTTSGVTNEKLFF